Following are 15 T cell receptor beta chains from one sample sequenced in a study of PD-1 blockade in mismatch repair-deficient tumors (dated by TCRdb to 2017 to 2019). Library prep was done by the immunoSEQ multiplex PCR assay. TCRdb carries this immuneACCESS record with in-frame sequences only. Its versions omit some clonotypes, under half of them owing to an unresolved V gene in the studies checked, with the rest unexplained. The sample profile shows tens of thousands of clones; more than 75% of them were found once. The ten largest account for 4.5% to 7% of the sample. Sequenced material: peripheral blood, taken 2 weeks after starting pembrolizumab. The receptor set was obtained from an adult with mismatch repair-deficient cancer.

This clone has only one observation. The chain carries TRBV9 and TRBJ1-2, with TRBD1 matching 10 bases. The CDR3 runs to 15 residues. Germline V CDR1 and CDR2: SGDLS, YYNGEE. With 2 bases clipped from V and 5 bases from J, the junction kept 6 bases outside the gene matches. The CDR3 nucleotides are TGTGCCAGCAGCGTCTCAGGGACAGGGGATTATGGCTACACCTTC. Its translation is CASSVSGTGDYGYTF.

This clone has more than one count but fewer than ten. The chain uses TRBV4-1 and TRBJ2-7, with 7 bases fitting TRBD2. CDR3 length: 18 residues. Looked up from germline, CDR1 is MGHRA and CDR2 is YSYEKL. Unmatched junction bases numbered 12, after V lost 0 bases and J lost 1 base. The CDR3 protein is CASSQDLRRERLSYEQYF. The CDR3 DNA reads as TGCGCCAGCAGCCAAGATTTAAGGCGGGAGAGGTTATCCTACGAGCAGTACTTC.

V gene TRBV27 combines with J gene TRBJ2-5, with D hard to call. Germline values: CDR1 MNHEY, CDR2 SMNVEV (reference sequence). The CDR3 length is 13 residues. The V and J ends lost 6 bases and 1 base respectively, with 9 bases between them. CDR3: CASRGWAQETQYF. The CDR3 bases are TGTGCCAGCAGGGGGTGGGCCCAAGAGACCCAGTACTTC.

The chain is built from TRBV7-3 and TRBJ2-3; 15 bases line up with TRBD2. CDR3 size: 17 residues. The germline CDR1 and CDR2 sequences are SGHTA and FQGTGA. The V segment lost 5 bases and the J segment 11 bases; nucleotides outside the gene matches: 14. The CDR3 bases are TGTGCCAGCAGCCAGGGACTAGCGGGAGGTGTACCCCTCGTGCAGTATTTT. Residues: CASSQGLAGGVPLVQYF.

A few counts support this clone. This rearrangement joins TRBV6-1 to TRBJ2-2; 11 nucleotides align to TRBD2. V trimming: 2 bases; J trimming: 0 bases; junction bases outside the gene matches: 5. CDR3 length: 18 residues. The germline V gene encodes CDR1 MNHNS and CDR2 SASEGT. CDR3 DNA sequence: TGTGCCAGCAGTGAACCGACTAGCGGGATCGCGAACACCGGGGAGCTGTTTTTT. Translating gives CASSEPTSGIANTGELFF.

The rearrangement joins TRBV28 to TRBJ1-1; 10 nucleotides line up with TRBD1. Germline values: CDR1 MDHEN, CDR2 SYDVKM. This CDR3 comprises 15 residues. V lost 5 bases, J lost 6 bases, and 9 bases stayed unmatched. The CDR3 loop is CASSPGDRGTPEAFF. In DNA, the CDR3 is TGTGCCAGCAGTCCGGGGGACAGGGGAACCCCTGAAGCTTTCTTT.

DNA of the CDR3: TGTGCCAGCAGGAACGATTACGGAAACACCATATATTTT. This codes for CASRNDYGNTIYF. The V gene is TRBV25-1, the J gene TRBJ1-3; D remains unclear. The length of the CDR3 is 13 residues. Trimming removed 6 bases from V and 4 bases from J, with 10 bases in between. Germline assignment: CDR1 MGHDK and CDR2 SYGVNS. The full variable domain, in which reference TRBV25-1 and TRBJ1-3 provide the parts outside the CDR3, is EADIYQTPRYLVIGTGKKITLECSQTMGHDKMYWYQQDPGMELHLIHYSYGVNSTEKGDLSSESTVSRIRTEHFPLTLESARPSHTSQYLCASRNDYGNTIYFGEGSWLTVV.

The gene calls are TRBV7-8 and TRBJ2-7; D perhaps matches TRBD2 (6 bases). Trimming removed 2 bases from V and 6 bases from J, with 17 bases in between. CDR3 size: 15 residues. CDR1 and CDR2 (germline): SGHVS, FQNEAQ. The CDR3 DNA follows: TGTGCCAGCAGCTTAAGTCGACGGGAGTCAATCGAGCAGTACTTC. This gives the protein CASSLSRRESIEQYF.

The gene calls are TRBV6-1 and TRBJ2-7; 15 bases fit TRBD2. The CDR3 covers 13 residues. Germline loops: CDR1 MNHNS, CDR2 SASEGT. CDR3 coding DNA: TGTGCAGCTGGGACTAGCGGGAGGTACGAGCAGTACTTC. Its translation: CAAGTSGRYEQYF.

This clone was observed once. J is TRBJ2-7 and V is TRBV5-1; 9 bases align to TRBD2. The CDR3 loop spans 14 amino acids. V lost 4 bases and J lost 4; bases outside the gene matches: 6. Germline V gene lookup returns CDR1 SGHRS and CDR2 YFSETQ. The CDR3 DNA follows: TGCGCCAGCAGCGCGGGACTAGCTATGTACGAGCAGTACTTC. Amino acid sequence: CASSAGLAMYEQYF. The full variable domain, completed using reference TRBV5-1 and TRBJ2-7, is KAGVTQTPRYLIKTRGQQVTLSCSPISGHRSVSWYQQTPGQGLQFLFEYFSETQRNKGNFPGRFSGRQFSNSRSEMNVSTLELGDSALYLCASSAGLAMYEQYFGPGTRLTVT.

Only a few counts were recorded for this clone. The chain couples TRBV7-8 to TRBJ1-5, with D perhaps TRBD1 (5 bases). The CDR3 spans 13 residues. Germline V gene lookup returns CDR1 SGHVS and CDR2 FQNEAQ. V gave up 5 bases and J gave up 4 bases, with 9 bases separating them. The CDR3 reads CASSLGPNQPQHF. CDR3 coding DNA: TGTGCCAGCAGCCTGGGACCTAATCAGCCCCAGCATTTT.

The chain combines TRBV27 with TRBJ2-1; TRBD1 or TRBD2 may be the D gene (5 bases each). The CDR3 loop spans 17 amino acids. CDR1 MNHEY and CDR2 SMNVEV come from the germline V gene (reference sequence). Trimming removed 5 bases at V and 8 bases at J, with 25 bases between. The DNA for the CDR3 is TGTGCCAGCAGTCCCCATCTAGGGGACCTTCCCCCCGATGAGCAGTTCTTC. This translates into CASSPHLGDLPPDEQFF.

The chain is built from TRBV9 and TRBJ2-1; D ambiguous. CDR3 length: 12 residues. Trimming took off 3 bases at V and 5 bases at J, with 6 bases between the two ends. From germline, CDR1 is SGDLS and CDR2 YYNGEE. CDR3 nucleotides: TGTGCCAGCAGCGCTTCGGACAATGAGCAGTTCTTC. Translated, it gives CASSASDNEQFF.

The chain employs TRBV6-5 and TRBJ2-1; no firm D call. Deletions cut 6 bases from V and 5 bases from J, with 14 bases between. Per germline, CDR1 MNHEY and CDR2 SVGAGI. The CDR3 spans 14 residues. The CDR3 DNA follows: TGTGCCAGCAGCCCCACCGGACGCGACAATGAGCAGTTCTTC. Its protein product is CASSPTGRDNEQFF.

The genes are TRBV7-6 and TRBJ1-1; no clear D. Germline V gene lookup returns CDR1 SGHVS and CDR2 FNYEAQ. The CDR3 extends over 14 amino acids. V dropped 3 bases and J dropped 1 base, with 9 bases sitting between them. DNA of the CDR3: TGTGCCAGCAGCTTGAGAGAGGGGAACACTGAAGCTTTCTTT. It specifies CASSLREGNTEAFF. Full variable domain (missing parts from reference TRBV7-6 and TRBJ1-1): GAGVSQSPRYKVTKRGQDVALRCDPISGHVSLYWYRQALGQGPEFLTYFNYEAQQDKSGLPNDRFSAERPEGSISTLTIQRTEQRDSAMYRCASSLREGNTEAFFGQGTRLTVV.